A single sample gave rise to the 2 T cell receptor beta chains below, sequenced in a study of metastatic and nonmetastatic thyroid tumors. Ahead of thyroid surgery, no patient had received treatment of any kind. TCRdb reanalyzed the PCR reads via MiXCR. The sample lists 26,000 or so clones; around a sixth were seen once. Sequencing was carried out using blood. The receptors come from a female donor with papillary thyroid cancer or a benign thyroid nodule (not recorded which). Some clones in this sample may be carry-over from other donors' samples.

This clone was counted many times. The genes are TRBV28 and TRBJ1-6, with TRBD1 matching over 8 bases. This CDR3 contains 14 residues. Germline lookup yields CDR1 MDHEN and CDR2 SYDVKM. J lost 11 bases, V lost 7 bases, and 10 bases had no gene match. CDR3 DNA: TGTGCCAGCAACCACGGACAGGGCGATCCACCCCTCCACTTT. Translation: CASNHGQGDPPLHF.

Ten or more counts support this clone. The chain carries TRBV7-6 and TRBJ2-7; D unresolved. The CDR3 totals 13 residues. Deletions cut 4 bases from V and 6 bases from J, with 13 bases between. Germline CDR1 reads SGHVS; CDR2 reads FNYEAQ. CDR3 sequence (DNA): TGTGCCAGCAGCTCCTCGGGCACACTCGAGCAGTACTTC. Its translation is CASSSSGTLEQYF.